Below, 8 T cell receptor beta chains from the same sample are listed, as sequenced in a study of identical twins. TCRdb re-derived calls from the 5' RACE reads in MiXCR, one entry per CDR3 protein. Found here are 400,000 to 600,000 distinct CDR3 sequences, about a fifth of them singletons; the top ten hold 0.4% to 0.6%. The sample was also reused in another study, on yellow fever vaccine responses in identical twins.

Sequencing input: CD4+ T cells sorted from blood. The source is a young woman in good health.

The sample holds a few counts of this clonotype. The chain has TRBV20-1 and TRBJ2-1, with 12 bases lining up with TRBD2. V was pared by 4 bases and J by 2 bases, with 6 bases of the junction left unmatched. The CDR3 spans 16 residues. The germline V gene has CDR1 DFQATT and CDR2 SNEGSKA (reference sequence). CDR3 sequence reads: CSATRTSGVTYNEQFF. The CDR3 DNA reads TGCAGTGCTACCAGGACTAGCGGGGTTACCTACAATGAGCAGTTCTTC.

Here the CDR3 DNA reads TGCGCCAGCAGGAGCGGGACCCTATTCTCCTACAATGAGCAGTTCTTC. Encoded protein: CASRSGTLFSYNEQFF. The chain links TRBV10-2 to TRBJ2-1, with TRBD2 identical over 7 bases. V shed 6 bases, J shed 0 bases, and the junction held 8 bases outside the gene matches. The CDR3 extends over 16 amino acids. The germline CDR1 and CDR2 sequences are WSHSY and SAAADI.

This clonotype was seen more than once but under ten times. The chain combines TRBV20-1 with TRBJ1-5, with 7 bases fitting TRBD1. CDR3 size: 13 residues. Germline-derived CDR1 and CDR2 are DFQATT and SNEGSKA (reference sequence). V was pared by 6 bases and J by 4 bases, with 6 bases of the junction left unmatched. DNA for the CDR3: TGCAGTGCCCTCGGGACAGCTAATCAGCCCCAGCATTTT. Encoded protein: CSALGTANQPQHF.

This clonotype was found a few times. This rearrangement joins TRBV29-1 to TRBJ2-3; no reliable D call. Deletions cut 4 bases from V and 0 bases from J, with 11 bases between. The CDR3 is made up of 14 amino acids. CDR1 is SQVTM and CDR2 is ANQGSEA in the germline V gene. The CDR3 region is CSVAVLSSTDTQYF. CDR3 bases: TGCAGCGTTGCCGTACTTTCTAGCACAGATACGCAGTATTTT.

The rearrangement joins TRBV14 to TRBJ2-1; TRBD2 might be the D (5 bases). Trimming took 0 bases from V and 0 from J, leaving 15 bases between them. The germline V gene encodes CDR1 SGHDN and CDR2 FVKESK. The CDR3 runs 18 residues. CDR3 bases: TGTGCCAGCAGCCAAGAGTTTACTAGGGTTTCCTCCTACAATGAGCAGTTCTTC. Its protein is CASSQEFTRVSSYNEQFF.

This rearrangement joins TRBV15 to TRBJ2-3; D uncertain. The V gene's germline CDR1 is LNHNV and CDR2 YYDKDF (reference sequence). The CDR3 totals 11 residues. Trimming removed 1 base from V and 5 bases from J, with 1 base in between. The CDR3: CATSRVDTQYF. Here the CDR3 DNA reads TGTGCCACCAGCAGAGTAGATACGCAGTATTTT.

This clonotype was detected only a few times. The chain combines TRBV10-3 with TRBJ2-1, with a weak D call TRBD1 (5 bases). The germline V gene encodes CDR1 ENHRY and CDR2 SYGVKD. Trimming took 10 bases from V and 6 from J, leaving 10 bases between them. The CDR3 runs to 11 residues. The CDR3 DNA follows: TGTGCCACCGATCAGGGCAATGAGCAGTTCTTC. Protein product: CATDQGNEQFF.

The chain has TRBV4-1 and TRBJ2-2; D may be TRBD1 (6 bases). The ends were cut back, 1 base at V and 7 bases at J, with 19 bases in the middle. The CDR3 extends over 17 amino acids. Germline V gene sequence: CDR1 MGHRA, CDR2 YSYEKL. CDR3 DNA: TGCGCCAGCAGCCAAGGGCGCTTCCCCGGGGACAACGGGGAGCTGTTTTTT. As protein: CASSQGRFPGDNGELFF.